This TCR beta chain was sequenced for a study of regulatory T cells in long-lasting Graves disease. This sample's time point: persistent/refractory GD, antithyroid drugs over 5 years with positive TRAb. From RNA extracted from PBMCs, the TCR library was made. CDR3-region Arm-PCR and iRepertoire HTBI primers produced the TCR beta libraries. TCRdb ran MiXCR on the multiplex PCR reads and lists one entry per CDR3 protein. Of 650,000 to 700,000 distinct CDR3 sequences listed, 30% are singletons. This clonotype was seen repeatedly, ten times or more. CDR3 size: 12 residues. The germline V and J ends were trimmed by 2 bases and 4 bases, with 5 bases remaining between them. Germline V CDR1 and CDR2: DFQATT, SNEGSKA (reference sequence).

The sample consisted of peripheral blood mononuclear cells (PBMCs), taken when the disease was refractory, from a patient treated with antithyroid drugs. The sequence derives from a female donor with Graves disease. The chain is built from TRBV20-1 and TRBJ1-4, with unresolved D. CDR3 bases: TGCAGTGCTAGACGGGGTAATGAAAAACTGTTTTTT. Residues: CSARRGNEKLFF.